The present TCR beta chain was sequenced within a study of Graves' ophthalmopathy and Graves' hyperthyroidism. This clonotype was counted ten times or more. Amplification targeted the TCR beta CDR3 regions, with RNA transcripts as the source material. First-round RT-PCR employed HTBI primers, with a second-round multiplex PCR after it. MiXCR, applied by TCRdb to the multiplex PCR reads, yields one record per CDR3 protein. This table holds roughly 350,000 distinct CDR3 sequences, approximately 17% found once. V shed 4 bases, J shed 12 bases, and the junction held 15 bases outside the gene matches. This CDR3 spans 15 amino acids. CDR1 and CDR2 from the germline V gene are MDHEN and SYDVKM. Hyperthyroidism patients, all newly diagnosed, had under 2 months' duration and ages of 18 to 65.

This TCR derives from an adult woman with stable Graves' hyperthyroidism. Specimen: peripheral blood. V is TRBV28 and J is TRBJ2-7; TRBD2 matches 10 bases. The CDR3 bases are TGTGCCAGCAGTTCTTGGACTAGCGGAGCCAAACGGGCGTACTTC. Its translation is CASSSWTSGAKRAYF.